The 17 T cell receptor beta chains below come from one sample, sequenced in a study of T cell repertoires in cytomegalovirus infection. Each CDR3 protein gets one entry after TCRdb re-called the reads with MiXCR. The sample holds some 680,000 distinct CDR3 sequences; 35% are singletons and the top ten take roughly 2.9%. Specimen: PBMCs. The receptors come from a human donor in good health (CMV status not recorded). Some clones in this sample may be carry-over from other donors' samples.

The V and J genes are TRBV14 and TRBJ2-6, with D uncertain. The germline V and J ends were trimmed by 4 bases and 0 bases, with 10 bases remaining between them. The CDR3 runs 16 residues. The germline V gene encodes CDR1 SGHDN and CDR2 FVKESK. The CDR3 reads CASSPRSRSGANVLTF. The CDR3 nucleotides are TGTGCCAGCAGCCCCCGGTCCCGCTCTGGGGCCAACGTCCTGACTTTC.

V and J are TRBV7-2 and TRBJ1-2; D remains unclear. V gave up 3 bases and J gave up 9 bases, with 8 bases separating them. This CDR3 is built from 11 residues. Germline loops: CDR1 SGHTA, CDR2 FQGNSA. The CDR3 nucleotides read TGTGCCAGCAGCTTTTTTTCTAGCTACACCTTC. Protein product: CASSFFSSYTF.

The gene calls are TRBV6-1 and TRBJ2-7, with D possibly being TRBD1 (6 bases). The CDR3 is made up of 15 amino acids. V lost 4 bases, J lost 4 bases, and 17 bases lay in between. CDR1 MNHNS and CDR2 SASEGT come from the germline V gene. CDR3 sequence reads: CASSAGTSLSYEQYF. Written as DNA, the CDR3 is TGTGCCAGCAGTGCCGGGACAAGCCTATCATACGAGCAGTACTTC.

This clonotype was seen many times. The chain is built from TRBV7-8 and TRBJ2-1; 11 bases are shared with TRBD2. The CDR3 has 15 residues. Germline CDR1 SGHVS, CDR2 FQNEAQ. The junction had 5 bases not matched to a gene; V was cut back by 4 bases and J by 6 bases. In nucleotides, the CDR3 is TGTGCCAGCAGCTCCCTAGCGGGAGGAAGCAATGAGCAGTTCTTC. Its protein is CASSSLAGGSNEQFF.

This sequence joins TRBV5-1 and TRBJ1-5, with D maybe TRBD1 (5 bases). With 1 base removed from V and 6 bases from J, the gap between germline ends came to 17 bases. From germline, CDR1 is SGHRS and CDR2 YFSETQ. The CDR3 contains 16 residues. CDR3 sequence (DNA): TGCGCCAGCAGCTTGATGGGCTCGGGGACGGGTCAGCCCCAGCATTTT. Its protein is CASSLMGSGTGQPQHF.

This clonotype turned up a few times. The CDR3 reads CASRLGTGEKSYTF. CDR3 in DNA: TGTGCCAGCAGGCTAGGGACAGGGGAAAAAAGCTACACCTTC. The J gene is TRBJ1-2, the V gene TRBV6-6; 10 bases match TRBD1. In germline, CDR1 is MNHNY, CDR2 SVGAGI (reference sequence). Losses at the gene ends were 6 bases for V and 9 bases for J; bases not matched to a gene: 10. This CDR3 is 14 amino acids long.

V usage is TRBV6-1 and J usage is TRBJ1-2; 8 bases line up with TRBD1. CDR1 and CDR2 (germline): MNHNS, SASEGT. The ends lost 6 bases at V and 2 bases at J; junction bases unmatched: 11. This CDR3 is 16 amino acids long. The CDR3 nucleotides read TGTGCCAGCAGAAATACCCAGGGGGCGCGCAACTATGGCTACACCTTC. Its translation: CASRNTQGARNYGYTF.

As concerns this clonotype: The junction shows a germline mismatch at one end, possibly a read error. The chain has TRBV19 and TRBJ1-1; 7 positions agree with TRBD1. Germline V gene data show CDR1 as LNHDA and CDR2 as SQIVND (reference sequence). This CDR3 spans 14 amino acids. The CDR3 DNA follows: TGTGCCAGTAGTATCCGGTCAGGGGGTACTGAAGATTTCTTT. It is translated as CASSIRSGGTEDFF.

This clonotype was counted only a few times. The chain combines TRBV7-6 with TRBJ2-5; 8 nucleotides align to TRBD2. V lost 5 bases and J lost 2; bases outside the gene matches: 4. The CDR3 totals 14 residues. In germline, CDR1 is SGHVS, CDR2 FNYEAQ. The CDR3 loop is CASSRGGAQETQYF. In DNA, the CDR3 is TGTGCCAGCAGCCGGGGGGGGGCACAAGAGACCCAGTACTTC. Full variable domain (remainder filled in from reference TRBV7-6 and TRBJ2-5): GAGVSQSPRYKVTKRGQDVALRCDPISGHVSLYWYRQALGQGPEFLTYFNYEAQQDKSGLPNDRFSAERPEGSISTLTIQRTEQRDSAMYRCASSRGGAQETQYFGPGTRLLVL.

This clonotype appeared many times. This chain's CDR3 is CASSSFRGGAREAFF. DNA for the CDR3: TGTGCCAGCAGTTCATTTAGGGGTGGAGCCCGTGAAGCTTTCTTT. The chain recombines TRBV28 with TRBJ1-1; tentative D call: TRBD1 (5 bases). CDR1 MDHEN and CDR2 SYDVKM come from the germline V gene. This CDR3 spans 15 amino acids. Trimming left V 4 bases short and J 7 bases short, with 19 bases between.

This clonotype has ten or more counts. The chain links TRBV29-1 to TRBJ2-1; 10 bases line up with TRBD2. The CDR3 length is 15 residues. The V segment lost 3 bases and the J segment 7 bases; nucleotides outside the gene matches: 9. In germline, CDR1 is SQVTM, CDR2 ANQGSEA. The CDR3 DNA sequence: TGCAGCGTTGAGTCGCTAGCGGGAGCAAGGAATGAGCAGTTCTTC. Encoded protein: CSVESLAGARNEQFF.

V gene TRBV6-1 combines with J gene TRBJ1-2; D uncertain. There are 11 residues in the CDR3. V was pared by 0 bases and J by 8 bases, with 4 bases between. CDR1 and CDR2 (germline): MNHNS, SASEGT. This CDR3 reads CASSEAWGYTF. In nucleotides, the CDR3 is TGTGCCAGCAGTGAAGCGTGGGGCTACACCTTC.

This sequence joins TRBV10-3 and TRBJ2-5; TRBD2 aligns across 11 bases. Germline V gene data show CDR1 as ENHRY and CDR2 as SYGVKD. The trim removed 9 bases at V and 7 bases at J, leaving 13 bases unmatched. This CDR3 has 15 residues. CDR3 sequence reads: CAISTGTSGSGTQYF. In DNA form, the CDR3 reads TGTGCCATTTCGACCGGGACTAGCGGTTCAGGGACCCAGTACTTC.

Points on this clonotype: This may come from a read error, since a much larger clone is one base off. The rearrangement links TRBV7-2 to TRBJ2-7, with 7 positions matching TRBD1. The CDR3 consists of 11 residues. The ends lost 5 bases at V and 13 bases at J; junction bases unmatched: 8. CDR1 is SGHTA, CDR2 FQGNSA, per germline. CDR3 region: CASSRDRVSYF. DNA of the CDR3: TGTGCCAGCAGCCGAGACAGGGTTTCTTACTTC.

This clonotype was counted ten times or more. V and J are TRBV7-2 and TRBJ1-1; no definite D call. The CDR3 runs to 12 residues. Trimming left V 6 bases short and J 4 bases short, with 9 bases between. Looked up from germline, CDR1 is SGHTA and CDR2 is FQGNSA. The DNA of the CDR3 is TGTGCCAGCAGACCAAAGGGCACTGAAGCTTTCTTT. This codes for CASRPKGTEAFF. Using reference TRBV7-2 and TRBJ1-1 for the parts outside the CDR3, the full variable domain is GAGVSQSPSNKVTEKGKDVELRCDPISGHTALYWYRQSLGQGLEFLIYFQGNSAPDKSGLPSDRFSAERTGGSVSTLTIQRTQQEDSAVYLCASRPKGTEAFFGQGTRLTVV.

The CDR3 nucleotides read TGCAGTGCTAGAGATACAGGTGTCAATCAGCCCCAGCATTTT. This translates into CSARDTGVNQPQHF. This rearrangement joins TRBV20-1 to TRBJ1-5; D may be TRBD1 (5 bases). CDR1 and CDR2 from the germline V gene are DFQATT and SNEGSKA (reference sequence). The CDR3 contains 14 residues. The germline V and J ends were trimmed by 0 bases and 3 bases, with 9 bases remaining between them.

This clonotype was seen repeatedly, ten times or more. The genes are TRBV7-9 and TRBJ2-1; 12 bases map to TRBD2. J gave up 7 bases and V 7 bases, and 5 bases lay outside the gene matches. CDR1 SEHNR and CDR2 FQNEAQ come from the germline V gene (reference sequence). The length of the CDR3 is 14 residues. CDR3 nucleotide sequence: TGTGCCAGCACCTGGACTAGCGGGACAAATGAGCAGTTCTTC. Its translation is CASTWTSGTNEQFF.